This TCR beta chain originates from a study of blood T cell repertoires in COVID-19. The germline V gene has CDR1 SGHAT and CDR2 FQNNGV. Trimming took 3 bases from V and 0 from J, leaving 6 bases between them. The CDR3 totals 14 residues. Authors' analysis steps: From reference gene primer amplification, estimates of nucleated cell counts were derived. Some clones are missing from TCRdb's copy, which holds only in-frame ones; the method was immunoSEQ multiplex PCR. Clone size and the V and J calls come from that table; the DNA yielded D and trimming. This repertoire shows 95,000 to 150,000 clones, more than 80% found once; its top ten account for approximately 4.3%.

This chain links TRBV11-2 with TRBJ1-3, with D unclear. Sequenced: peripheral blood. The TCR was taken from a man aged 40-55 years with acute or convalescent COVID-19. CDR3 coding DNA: TGTGCCAGCAGCTTCACTGGCTCTGGAAACACCATATATTTT. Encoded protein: CASSFTGSGNTIYF.